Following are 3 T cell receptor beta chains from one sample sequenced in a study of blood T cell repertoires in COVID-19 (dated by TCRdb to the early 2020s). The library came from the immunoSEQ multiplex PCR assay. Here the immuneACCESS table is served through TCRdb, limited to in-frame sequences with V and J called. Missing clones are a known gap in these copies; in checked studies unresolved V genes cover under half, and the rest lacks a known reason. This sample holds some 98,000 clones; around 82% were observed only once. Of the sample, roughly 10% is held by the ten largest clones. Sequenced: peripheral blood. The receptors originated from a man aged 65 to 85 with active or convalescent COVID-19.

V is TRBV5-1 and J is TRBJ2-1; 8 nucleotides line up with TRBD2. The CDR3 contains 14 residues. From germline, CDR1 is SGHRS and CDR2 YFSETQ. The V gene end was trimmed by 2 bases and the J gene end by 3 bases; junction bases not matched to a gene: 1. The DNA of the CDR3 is TGCGCCAGCAGCTTAGGGACTAGCTACAATGAGCAGTTCTTC. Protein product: CASSLGTSYNEQFF.

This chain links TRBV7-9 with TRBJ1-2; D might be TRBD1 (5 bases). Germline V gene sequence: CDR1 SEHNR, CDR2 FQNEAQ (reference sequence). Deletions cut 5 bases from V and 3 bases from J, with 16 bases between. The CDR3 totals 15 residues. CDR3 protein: CASSPDSGVHYGYTF. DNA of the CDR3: TGTGCCAGCAGCCCCGACAGTGGGGTTCACTATGGCTACACCTTC.

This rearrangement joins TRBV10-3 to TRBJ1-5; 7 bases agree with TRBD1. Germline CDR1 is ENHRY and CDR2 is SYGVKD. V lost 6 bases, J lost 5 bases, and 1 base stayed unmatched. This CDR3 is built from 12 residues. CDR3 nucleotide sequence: TGTGCCATCAGCGACAGGGATCAGCCCCAGCATTTT. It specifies CAISDRDQPQHF.